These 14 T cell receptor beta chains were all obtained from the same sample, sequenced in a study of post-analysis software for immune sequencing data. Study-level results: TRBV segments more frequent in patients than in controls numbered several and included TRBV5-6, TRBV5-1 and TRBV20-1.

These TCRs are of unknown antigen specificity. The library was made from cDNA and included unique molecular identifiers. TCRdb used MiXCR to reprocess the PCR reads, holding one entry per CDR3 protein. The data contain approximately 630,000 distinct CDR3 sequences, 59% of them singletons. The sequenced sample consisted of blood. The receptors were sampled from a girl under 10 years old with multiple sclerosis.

CDR3 nucleotides: TGTGCCAGCAGTTTCGGGCTAGCGGGGGGTGGCGATACGCAGTATTTT. Residues: CASSFGLAGGGDTQYF. The chain recombines TRBV28 with TRBJ2-3, with 11 nucleotides matching TRBD2. With V trimmed by 3 bases and J by 6 bases, 8 bases remained unmatched. Per germline, CDR1 MDHEN and CDR2 SYDVKM. This CDR3 is built from 16 residues. Full variable domain (remainder filled in from reference TRBV28 and TRBJ2-3): DVKVTQSSRYLVKRTGEKVFLECVQDMDHENMFWYRQDPGLGLRLIYFSYDVKMKEKGDIPEGYSVSREKKERFSLILESASTNQTSMYLCASSFGLAGGGDTQYFGPGTRLTVL.

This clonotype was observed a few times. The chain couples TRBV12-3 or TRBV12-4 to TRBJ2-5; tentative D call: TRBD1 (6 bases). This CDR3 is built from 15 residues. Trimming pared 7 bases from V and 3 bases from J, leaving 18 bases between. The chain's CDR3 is CASTHPGQIEETQYF. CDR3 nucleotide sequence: TGTGCCAGCACTCACCCCGGACAGATAGAAGAGACCCAGTACTTC.

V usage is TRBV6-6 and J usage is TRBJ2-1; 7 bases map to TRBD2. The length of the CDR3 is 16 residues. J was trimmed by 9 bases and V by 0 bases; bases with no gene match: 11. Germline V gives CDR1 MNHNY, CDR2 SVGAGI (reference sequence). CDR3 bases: TGTGCCAGCAGTTACTCGGTGAGGTCGCCGGGAGGTGAGCAGTTCTTC. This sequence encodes CASSYSVRSPGGEQFF.

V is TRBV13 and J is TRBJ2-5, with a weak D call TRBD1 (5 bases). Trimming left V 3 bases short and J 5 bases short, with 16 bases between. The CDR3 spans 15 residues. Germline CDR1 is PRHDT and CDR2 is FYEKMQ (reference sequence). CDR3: CASSLTDFLGETQYF. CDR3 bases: TGTGCCAGCAGCTTGACAGACTTCCTCGGGGAGACCCAGTACTTC.

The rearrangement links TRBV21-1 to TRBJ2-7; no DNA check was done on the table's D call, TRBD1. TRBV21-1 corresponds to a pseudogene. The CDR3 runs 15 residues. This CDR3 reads CASNSRDRGALEQYF. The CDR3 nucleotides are TGTGCCAGCAACAGCCGGGACAGGGGGGCCCTCGAGCAGTACTTC.

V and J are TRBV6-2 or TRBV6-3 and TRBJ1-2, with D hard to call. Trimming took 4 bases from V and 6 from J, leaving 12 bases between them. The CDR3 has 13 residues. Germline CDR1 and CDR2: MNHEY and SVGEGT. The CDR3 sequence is CASSLPLTNGYTF. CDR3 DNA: TGTGCCAGCAGTTTACCCCTCACGAATGGCTACACCTTC.

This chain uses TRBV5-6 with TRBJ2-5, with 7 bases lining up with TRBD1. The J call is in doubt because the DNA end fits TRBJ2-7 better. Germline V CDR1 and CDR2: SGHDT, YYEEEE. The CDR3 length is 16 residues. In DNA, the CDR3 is TGTGCCAGCAGCTTGACCGAGACAGGGAGAACCTACGAGCAGTACTTC. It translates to CASSLTETGRTYEQYF.

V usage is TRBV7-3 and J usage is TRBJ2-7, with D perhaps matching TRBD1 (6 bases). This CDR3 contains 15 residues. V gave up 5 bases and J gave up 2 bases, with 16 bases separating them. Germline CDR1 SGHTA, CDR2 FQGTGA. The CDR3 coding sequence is TGTGCCAGCAGCCCCGGTACAGGGCTAACCTACGAGCAGTACTTC. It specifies CASSPGTGLTYEQYF. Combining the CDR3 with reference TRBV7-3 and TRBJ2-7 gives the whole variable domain GAGVSQTPSNKVTEKGKYVELRCDPISGHTALYWYRQSLGQGPEFLIYFQGTGAADDSGLPNDRFFAVRPEGSVSTLKIQRTERGDSAVYLCASSPGTGLTYEQYFGPGTRLTVT.

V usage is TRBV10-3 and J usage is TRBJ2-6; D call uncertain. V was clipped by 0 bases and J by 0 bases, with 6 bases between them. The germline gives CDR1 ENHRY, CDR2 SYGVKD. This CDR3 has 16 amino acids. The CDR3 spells CAISESDLSGANVLTF. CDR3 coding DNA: TGTGCCATCAGTGAGTCTGACCTCTCTGGGGCCAACGTCCTGACTTTC.

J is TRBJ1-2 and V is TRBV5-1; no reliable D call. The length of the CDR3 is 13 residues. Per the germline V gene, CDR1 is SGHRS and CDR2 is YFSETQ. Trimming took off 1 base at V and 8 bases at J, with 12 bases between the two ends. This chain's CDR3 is CASSLTLASGYTF. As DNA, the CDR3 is TGCGCCAGCAGCTTGACACTGGCATCGGGCTACACCTTC.

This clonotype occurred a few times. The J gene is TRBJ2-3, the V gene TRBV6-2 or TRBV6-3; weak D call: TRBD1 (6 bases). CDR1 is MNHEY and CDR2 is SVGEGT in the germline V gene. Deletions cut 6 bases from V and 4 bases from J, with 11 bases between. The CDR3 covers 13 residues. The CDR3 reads CASSQGYADTQYF. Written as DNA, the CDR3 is TGTGCCAGCAGCCAGGGGTACGCAGATACGCAGTATTTT.

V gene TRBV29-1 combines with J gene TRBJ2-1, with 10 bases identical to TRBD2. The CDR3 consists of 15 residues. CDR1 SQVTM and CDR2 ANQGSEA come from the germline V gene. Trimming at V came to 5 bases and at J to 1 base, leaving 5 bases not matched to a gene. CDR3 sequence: CSVSGGGRSYNEQFF. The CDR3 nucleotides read TGCAGCGTTAGCGGGGGGGGTCGGTCCTACAATGAGCAGTTCTTC.

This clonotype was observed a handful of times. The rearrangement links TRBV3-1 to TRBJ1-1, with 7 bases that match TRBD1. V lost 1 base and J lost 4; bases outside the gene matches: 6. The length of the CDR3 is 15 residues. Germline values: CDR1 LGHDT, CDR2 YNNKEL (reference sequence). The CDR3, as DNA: TGTGCCAGCAGCCAAGGTGACAGGGAAGGCACTGAAGCTTTCTTT. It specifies CASSQGDREGTEAFF.

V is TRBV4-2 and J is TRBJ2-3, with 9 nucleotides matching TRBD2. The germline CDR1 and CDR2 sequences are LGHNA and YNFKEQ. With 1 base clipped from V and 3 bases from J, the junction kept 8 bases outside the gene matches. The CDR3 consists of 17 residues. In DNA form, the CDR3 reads TGTGCCAGCAGCCAAGGGTTTGCGGGGGGGCGTACAGATACGCAGTATTTT. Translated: CASSQGFAGGRTDTQYF.